This T cell receptor (beta chain) was sequenced in a study of monozygotic twins with inflammatory bowel disease. Generation of cDNA took place in eight separate reactions per sample. Each UMI, carrying a 6-nucleotide sample barcode, came from template switching. No DNA is given; TCRdb re-called the 5' RACE reads and lists each CDR3 protein once. In total, the table holds approximately 390,000 distinct CDR3 sequences. In regard to this clonotype: The antigen is undetermined.

The CDR3 has 13 residues. The germline V gene encodes CDR1 SQVTM and CDR2 ANQGSEA. General study findings and limits: Among IBD patients, fewer clonotypes were shared with others than among healthy twins, especially with disease activity.

The gene calls are TRBV29-1 and TRBJ2-1; TCRdb designates TRBD1, a call that cannot be tested without DNA. The clonotype was recovered from a human donor with ulcerative colitis or Crohn's disease, or a healthy co-twin of an affected twin (not recorded which). The sequenced material came from blood. CDR3 protein: CSAAGTGYNEQFF.